Presented here are 14 T cell receptor beta chains from one specimen sequenced in a study of blood T cell repertoires in COVID-19. Sequencing was performed with immunoSEQ multiplex PCR; in TCRdb, only in-frame clones are kept and a portion is missing. This sample has more than 200,000 clones, with 83% found just once. The sequencing input was peripheral blood. These receptors were taken from a man in his forties with active or convalescent COVID-19.

The chain recombines TRBV30 with TRBJ2-1; 8 bases match TRBD1. Germline trimming cut 2 bases from V and 5 bases from J; bases unmatched to any gene: 8. The CDR3 loop spans 15 amino acids. Germline V gene data show CDR1 as GTSNPN and CDR2 as SVGIG (reference sequence). This CDR3 is CAWSKLTGGNNEQFF. In DNA, the CDR3 is TGTGCCTGGAGTAAACTAACAGGGGGGAACAATGAGCAGTTCTTC.

This chain uses TRBV19 with TRBJ2-3, with 7 bases aligning to TRBD2. Germline V gene sequence: CDR1 LNHDA, CDR2 SQIVND (reference sequence). The ends lost 6 bases at V and 3 bases at J; junction bases unmatched: 6. The CDR3 runs 14 residues. This chain's CDR3 is CASRGRVGTDTQYF. CDR3 sequence (DNA): TGTGCCAGTAGGGGGAGGGTGGGGACAGATACGCAGTATTTT.

This chain joins TRBV28 and TRBJ2-1, with TRBD2 matching 12 bases. The ends lost 5 bases at V and 10 bases at J; junction bases unmatched: 12. Germline V lookup: CDR1 MDHEN, CDR2 SYDVKM. The CDR3 runs 16 residues. The CDR3: CASSPTSGGPRGEQFF. In DNA form, the CDR3 reads TGTGCCAGCAGTCCAACTAGCGGGGGGCCCCGAGGCGAGCAGTTCTTC.

V is TRBV19 and J is TRBJ1-1; no clear D. V lost 3 bases to trimming and J lost 6 bases, with 14 bases between them. There are 14 residues in the CDR3. Per germline, CDR1 LNHDA and CDR2 SQIVND (reference sequence). CDR3 sequence reads: CASSMGGILAEAFF. The CDR3 nucleotides are TGTGCCAGTAGTATGGGAGGGATACTCGCTGAAGCTTTCTTT.

This chain uses TRBV6-5 with TRBJ2-7; a possible D gene is TRBD2 (6 bases). Germline V gene data show CDR1 as MNHEY and CDR2 as SVGAGI. The CDR3 is made up of 15 amino acids. With 6 bases removed from V and 0 bases from J, the gap between germline ends came to 15 bases. CDR3 sequence (DNA): TGTGCCAGCAGGGAGGGGACGGCCAACTCCTACGAGCAGTACTTC. Translating it yields CASREGTANSYEQYF.

The count of this clone is one. The chain has TRBV6-4 and TRBJ2-2, with D possibly being TRBD1 (6 bases). The germline CDR1 and CDR2 sequences are MRHNA and SNTAGT. Trimming took 2 bases from V and 4 from J, leaving 11 bases between them. CDR3 length: 15 amino acids. CDR3 DNA: TGTGCCAGCAGTGACGGGCAGGGGACCACCGGGGAGCTGTTTTTT. Protein product: CASSDGQGTTGELFF.

This clone showed up just once. The chain couples TRBV3-1 (or the pseudogene TRBV3-2) to TRBJ2-7; 9 nucleotides match TRBD1. Germline-derived CDR1 and CDR2 are LGHDT and YNNKEL (reference sequence). The CDR3 is made up of 13 amino acids. V trimming: 7 bases; J trimming: 6 bases; junction bases outside the gene matches: 7. CDR3 protein: CASTGQGVGEQYF. The DNA of the CDR3 is TGTGCCAGCACGGGACAGGGAGTCGGCGAGCAGTACTTC.

This clone was picked up a small number of times. This chain joins TRBV29-1 and TRBJ2-2, with D perhaps TRBD1 (6 bases). This CDR3 is 15 amino acids long. V was cut by 6 bases and J by 4 bases, with 18 bases left in between. Germline V gene lookup returns CDR1 SQVTM and CDR2 ANQGSEA. DNA for the CDR3: TGCAGCGTATCCAGGACAGCGGATGGCACCGGGGAGCTGTTTTTT. Its translation: CSVSRTADGTGELFF.

This clone appeared a few times. The chain couples TRBV4-1 to TRBJ2-1, with TRBD1 identical over 12 bases. After removal of 1 base from V and 8 bases from J, the junction contained 9 bases not matched to a gene. This CDR3 is 17 amino acids long. CDR1 is MGHRA and CDR2 is YSYEKL in the germline V gene. The CDR3 spells CASSQGPGTGGRYEQFF. DNA for the CDR3: TGCGCCAGCAGCCAAGGGCCCGGGACAGGGGGCAGATATGAGCAGTTCTTC.

The chain couples TRBV4-3 to TRBJ1-2, with D possibly matching TRBD1 (5 bases). Trimming left V 2 bases short and J 0 bases short, with 10 bases between. From germline, CDR1 is LGHNA and CDR2 YSLEER. The CDR3 is 15 residues long. The CDR3 DNA reads as TGCGCCAGCAGCCAAAGGGCAGGGACTAACTATGGCTACACCTTC. Protein sequence: CASSQRAGTNYGYTF.

J is TRBJ2-5 and V is TRBV6-6; TRBD1 aligns across 7 bases. This CDR3 spans 16 amino acids. Germline CDR1 and CDR2: MNHNY and SVGAGI (reference sequence). V lost 0 bases and J lost 1; bases outside the gene matches: 5. This CDR3 is CASSYSTGAGQETQYF. CDR3 nucleotide sequence: TGTGCCAGCAGTTACTCCACAGGGGCCGGCCAAGAGACCCAGTACTTC.

The V gene is TRBV6-2 or TRBV6-3, the J gene TRBJ1-1; D not resolved. The V end was cut by 2 bases, the J end by 0 bases, with 13 bases between. The germline V gene has CDR1 MNHEY and CDR2 SVGEGT. This CDR3 is built from 16 residues. The CDR3 is CASSYHPPGMNTEAFF. DNA of the CDR3: TGTGCCAGCAGTTACCACCCCCCGGGGATGAACACTGAAGCTTTCTTT.

This clone appeared a few times. The chain carries TRBV5-1 and TRBJ1-2, with D unresolved. This CDR3 is 15 amino acids long. Germline assignment: CDR1 SGHRS and CDR2 YFSETQ. Trimming stripped 0 bases from V and 6 bases from J, with 15 bases between. The DNA for the CDR3 is TGCGCCAGCAGCTTGGATGGAAAATCGGGAGATGGCTACACCTTC. Translated, it gives CASSLDGKSGDGYTF. Based on the CDR3 plus reference TRBV5-1 and TRBJ1-2, the full variable domain is KAGVTQTPRYLIKTRGQQVTLSCSPISGHRSVSWYQQTPGQGLQFLFEYFSETQRNKGNFPGRFSGRQFSNSRSEMNVSTLELGDSALYLCASSLDGKSGDGYTFGSGTRLTVV.

The gene calls are TRBV25-1 and TRBJ1-5; D not resolved. The CDR3 runs to 13 residues. Germline loops: CDR1 MGHDK, CDR2 SYGVNS. The germline V and J ends were trimmed by 10 bases and 1 base, with 11 bases remaining between them. The DNA of the CDR3 is TGTGCCAATACCCACAGAAGCAATCAGCCCCAGCATTTT. This sequence encodes CANTHRSNQPQHF.